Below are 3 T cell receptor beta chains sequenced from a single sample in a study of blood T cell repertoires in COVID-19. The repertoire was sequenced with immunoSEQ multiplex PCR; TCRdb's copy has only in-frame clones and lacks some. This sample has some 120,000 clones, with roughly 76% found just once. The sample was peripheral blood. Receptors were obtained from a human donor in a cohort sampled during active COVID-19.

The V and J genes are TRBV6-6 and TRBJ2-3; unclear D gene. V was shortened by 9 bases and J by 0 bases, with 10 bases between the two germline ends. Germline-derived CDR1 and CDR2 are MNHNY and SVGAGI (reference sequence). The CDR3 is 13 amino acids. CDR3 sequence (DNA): TGTGCCAGTCTGAGCGAGAGCACAGATACGCAGTATTTT. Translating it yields CASLSESTDTQYF.

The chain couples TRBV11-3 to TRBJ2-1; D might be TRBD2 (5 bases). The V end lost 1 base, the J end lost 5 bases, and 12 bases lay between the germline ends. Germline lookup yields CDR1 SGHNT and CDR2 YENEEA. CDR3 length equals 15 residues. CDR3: CASSLARGSNNEQFF. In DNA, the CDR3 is TGTGCCAGCAGCTTAGCCCGGGGATCTAACAATGAGCAGTTCTTC.

CDR3 region: CASSRLAAGGNSNQPQHF. The CDR3, as DNA: TGCGCCAGCAGCCGCCTCGCGGCGGGGGGGAATAGCAATCAGCCCCAGCATTTT. V gene TRBV4-1 combines with J gene TRBJ1-5; D is possibly TRBD1 (5 bases). Trimming stripped 4 bases from V and 0 bases from J, with 19 bases between. This CDR3 comprises 18 residues. Germline V gene data show CDR1 as MGHRA and CDR2 as YSYEKL.